This T cell receptor (beta chain) was sequenced for a study of shared clonotypes between healthy human individuals (dated by TCRdb to 2018 to 2021). Describing the broader study: A couple of women and three men aged 18 to 49 years were included in the cohort. Per donor, three plates each were used for CD4 naive and CD4 memory, two for CD8 naive, and one for CD8 memory. To estimate repertoire size and how much clonotype sharing occurs between individuals, the study deeply sequenced the blood TCR repertoires of five or six healthy adults. Libraries were prepared and TCR repertoires were sequenced by different laboratories using diverse techniques, in order to increase sequencing depth and limit assay-specific biases. Each donor's leukapheresis produced roughly between roughly 0.9 and 9 billion PBMCs.

CDR1 MDHEN and CDR2 SYDVKM are derived from the germline V gene. Reading from cysteine to phenylalanine, the CDR3 counts 13 amino acids. Left in the record is the CDR3 DNA by itself, 39 bases read in frame from the first base. Trimming costs V 6 bases and J 2 bases, and their ends lie 10 bases apart. The paper as a whole reports these results and caveats: Sharing across a few donors was observed for approximately 5% of naive CD4, less than 4% of naive CD8, over 2% of memory CD4, and 0.4% of memory CD8 clonotypes. Sampling was limited to blood, and TCR repertoires in tissue likely differ from TCR repertoires in blood. Naive subsets generally had larger estimated clonotype richness than memory subsets. Higher generation probabilities were observed for clonotypes shared by all four sorted-subset donors than for non-shared clonotypes. Rarefaction of sorted-subset datasets indicated incomplete sequencing despite the large sequencing depth. Because the study included only a small number of donors, the genetic and exposure-history diversity represented was limited. Pairwise subsampling led to the expectation that sequencing depth would affect the degree of clonotype sharing among donors.

Using the deep immunoSEQ assay, multiplex PCR amplified TCR CDR3 regions from genomic DNA. Genomic DNA extracted from each cell subset was distributed evenly over all wells of several immunoSEQ 96-well plates, and each plate served as one replicate. Each replicate PCR for sorted subsets received around 0.2 ug genomic DNA, equal to roughly 30,000 T cell genomes. The purified libraries were quantified using a Qubit 3.0 fluorometer, sized with a Bioanalyzer 2100, and then quantified again using the KAPA Library Quantification kit. Every immunoSEQ 96-well plate was sequenced on a separate single-read 150-cycle Illumina NextSeq 550 flow cell. The authors processed their data as follows. Because the immunoSEQ output included only junctional sequences and no quality scores, the filtering could not be the same as the filtering used for full-length reads. To assign V/J genes and CDR3, sequences were annotated against IMGT germline references using PyIR, a Python wrapper for IgBLAST v1.9. Reads were removed for weak V/J assignments (E-value above 1e-6), missing CDR3, stop codons, out-of-frame junctions, or ambiguous translated residues. V3J clonotypes were defined by identical inferred V gene, J gene, and CDR3 amino acid sequence. To compute the percentage overlap between repertoires, the number of shared unique clonotypes was divided by the size of the smaller repertoire. Repertoire richness was assessed with RTK rarefaction, the Chao1 estimator, and Recon v2.1 estimates of unobserved clonotypes. OLGA was used to compute generation probabilities for all TCRbeta clonotypes that the gDNA method yielded from a few donors. The table was pulled from immuneACCESS by TCRdb, which kept in-frame rearrangements only. Such tables lose some clones; where checked, under half of the loss comes from unresolved V genes, and the rest has no known cause. V and J calls and clone size are those listed in that table; D and trimming were worked out from the DNA. This sample lists 650,000 to 800,000 clones; just over 90% were detected once. 24% of the sample is in the top ten clones.

Note on this clone: The antigen it recognizes is unknown. Qualities for individual bases were not recorded, and no much larger clone is one base off.

CD8 naive samples were CD45RO-negative cells positively selected for CCR7, giving a CD45RA+CCR7+ population that excluded TemRA cells. Donors were healthy HIV-negative adults with no recently reported acute infections or vaccinations. Every donor was a Caucasian adult residing in Nashville, Tennessee, USA. After blood collection by leukapheresis, PBMCs were isolated using Ficoll-Histopaque density gradient centrifugation and then cryopreserved in the vapor phase of liquid nitrogen. Purity and quantity of every magnetically sorted T cell population were checked by analytical flow cytometry. Each sorted fraction had its genomic DNA isolated and then quantified by UV absorbance on a Nanodrop 2000c.

Sequenced material: naive CD8+ T cells sorted from blood. In light of the paper, this sample's cell subset or site label describes: CD45RA+CCR7+. The receptor was isolated from a man younger than 40 in good health. This sequence uses TRBV28 and TRBJ1-2, with an unclear D gene assignment. CDR3 sequence: CASSETVNYGYTF. The DNA sequence is TGTGCCAGCAGCGAAACAGTAAACTATGGCTACACCTTC.